This T cell receptor (beta chain) was profiled in a study of cytotoxic CD8 clonotypes in ibrutinib-treated CLL. About the research overall: Samples had a mean of approximately 240,000 productive templates and 85,000 to 100,000 productive rearrangements.

Depth targeted 1 in 200,000 to 1 in 1 million T cells, averaging 10x coverage per clonotype. Produced via immunoSEQ multiplex PCR; TCRdb's table is partial and in-frame only. Of 52,000 or so clones listed, less than 85% are singletons. The germline gives CDR1 SGHTA, CDR2 FQGNSA. The CDR3 has 14 amino acids. The V segment lost 5 bases and the J segment 5 bases; nucleotides outside the gene matches: 5. Overall study results and limits: Clonality measured at baseline exceeded age-matched healthy donors, tracking circulating CD8+ T-cell counts.

Details on this clone: Its antigen is unknown.

This clonotype was obtained from a human donor with chronic lymphocytic leukemia. The source material was PBMCs, sampled after 24 months of ibrutinib treatment. This chain joins TRBV7-2 and TRBJ1-2, with 10 bases aligning to TRBD1. CDR3 in DNA: TGTGCCAGCAGCCACGGGACAGGGGTATATGGCTACACCTTC. Its translation: CASSHGTGVYGYTF.